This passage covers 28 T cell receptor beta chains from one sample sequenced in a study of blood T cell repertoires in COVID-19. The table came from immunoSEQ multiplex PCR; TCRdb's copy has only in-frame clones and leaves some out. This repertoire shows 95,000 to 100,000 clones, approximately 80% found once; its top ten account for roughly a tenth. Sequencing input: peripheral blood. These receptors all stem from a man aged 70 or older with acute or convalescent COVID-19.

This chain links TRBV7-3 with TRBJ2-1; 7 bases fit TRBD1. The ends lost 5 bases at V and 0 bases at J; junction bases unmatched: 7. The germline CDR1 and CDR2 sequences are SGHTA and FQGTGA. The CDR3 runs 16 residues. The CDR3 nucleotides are TGTGCCAGCAGCCCCCAAGGGGGCCTCTCCTACAATGAGCAGTTCTTC. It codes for CASSPQGGLSYNEQFF.

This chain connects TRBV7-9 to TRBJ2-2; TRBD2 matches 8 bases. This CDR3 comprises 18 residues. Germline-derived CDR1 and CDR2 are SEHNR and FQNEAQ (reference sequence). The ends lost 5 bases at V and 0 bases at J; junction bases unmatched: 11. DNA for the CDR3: TGTGCCAGCAGCCTACCGGACGGGAGGGCCTCGAACACCGGGGAGCTGTTTTTT. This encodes CASSLPDGRASNTGELFF.

CDR3 residues: CASSYLPGQAVSGANVLTF. The CDR3 bases are TGTGCCAGCAGTTACCTACCGGGACAGGCAGTCTCTGGGGCCAACGTCCTGACTTTC. The chain employs TRBV6-2 or TRBV6-3 and TRBJ2-6, with 8 bases aligning to TRBD1. The CDR3 is 19 amino acids. With V trimmed by 2 bases and J by 0 bases, 9 bases remained unmatched. The V gene's germline CDR1 is MNHEY and CDR2 SVGEGT.

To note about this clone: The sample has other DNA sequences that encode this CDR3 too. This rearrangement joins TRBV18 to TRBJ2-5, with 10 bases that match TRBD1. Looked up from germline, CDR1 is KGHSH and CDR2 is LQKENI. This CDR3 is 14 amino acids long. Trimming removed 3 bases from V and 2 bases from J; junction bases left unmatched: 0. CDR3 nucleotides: TGTGCCAGCTCACCGGGACAGGGGCAAGAGACCCAGTACTTC. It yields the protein CASSPGQGQETQYF.

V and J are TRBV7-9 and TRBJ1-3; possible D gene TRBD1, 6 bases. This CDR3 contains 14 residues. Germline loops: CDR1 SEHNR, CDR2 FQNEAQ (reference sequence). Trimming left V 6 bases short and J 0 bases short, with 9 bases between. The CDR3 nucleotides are TGTGCCAGCAGGAGGGGGAGCTCTGGAAACACCATATATTTT. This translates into CASRRGSSGNTIYF.

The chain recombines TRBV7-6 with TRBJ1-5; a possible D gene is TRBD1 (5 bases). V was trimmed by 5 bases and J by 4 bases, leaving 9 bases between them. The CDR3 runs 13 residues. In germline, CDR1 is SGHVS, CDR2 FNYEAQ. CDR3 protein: CASSTGPNQPQHF. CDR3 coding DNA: TGTGCCAGCAGCACAGGACCTAATCAGCCCCAGCATTTT.

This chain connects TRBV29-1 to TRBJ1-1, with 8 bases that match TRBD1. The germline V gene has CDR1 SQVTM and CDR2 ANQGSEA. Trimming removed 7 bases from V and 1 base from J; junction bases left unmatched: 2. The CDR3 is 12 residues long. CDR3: CSAGQGNTEAFF. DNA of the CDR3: TGCAGCGCTGGACAGGGGAACACTGAAGCTTTCTTT.

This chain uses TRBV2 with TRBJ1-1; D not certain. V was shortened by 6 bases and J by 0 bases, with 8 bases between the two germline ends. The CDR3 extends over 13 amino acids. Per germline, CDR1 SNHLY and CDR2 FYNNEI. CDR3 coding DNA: TGTGCCAGCAGACTATTGATGAACACTGAAGCTTTCTTT. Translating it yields CASRLLMNTEAFF.

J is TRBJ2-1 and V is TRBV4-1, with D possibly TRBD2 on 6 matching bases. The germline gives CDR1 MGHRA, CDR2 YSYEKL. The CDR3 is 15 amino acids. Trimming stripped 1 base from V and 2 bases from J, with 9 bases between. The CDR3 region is CASSQGTGAYNEQFF. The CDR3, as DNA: TGCGCCAGCAGCCAAGGAACGGGGGCCTACAATGAGCAGTTCTTC.

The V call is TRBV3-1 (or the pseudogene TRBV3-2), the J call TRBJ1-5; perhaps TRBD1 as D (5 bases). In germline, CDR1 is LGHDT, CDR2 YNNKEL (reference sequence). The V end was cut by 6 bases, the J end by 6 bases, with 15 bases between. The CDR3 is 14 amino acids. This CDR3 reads CASSPGRETQPQHF. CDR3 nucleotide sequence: TGTGCCAGCAGTCCAGGCAGGGAAACTCAGCCCCAGCATTTT.

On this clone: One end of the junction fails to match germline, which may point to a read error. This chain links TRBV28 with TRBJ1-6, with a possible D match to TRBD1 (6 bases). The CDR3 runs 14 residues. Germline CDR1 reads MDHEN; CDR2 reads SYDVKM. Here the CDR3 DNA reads TGTGCCAGCAGCCGAGCCGGGACAACCCTTCTGATAACTTTT. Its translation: CASSRAGTTLLITF.

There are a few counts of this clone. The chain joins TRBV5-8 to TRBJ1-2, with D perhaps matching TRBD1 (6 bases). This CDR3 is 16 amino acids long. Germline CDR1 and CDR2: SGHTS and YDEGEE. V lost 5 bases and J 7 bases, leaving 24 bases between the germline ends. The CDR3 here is CASRKQPGHVFSGYTF. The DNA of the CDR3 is TGTGCCAGCAGGAAACAACCGGGACACGTCTTCTCTGGCTACACCTTC.

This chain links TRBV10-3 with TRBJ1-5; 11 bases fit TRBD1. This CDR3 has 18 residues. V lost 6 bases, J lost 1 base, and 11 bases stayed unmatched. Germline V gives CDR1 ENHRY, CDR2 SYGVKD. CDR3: CAISQGQGAGRSNQPQHF. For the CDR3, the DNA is TGTGCCATCAGCCAAGGACAGGGGGCAGGTAGAAGCAATCAGCCCCAGCATTTT.

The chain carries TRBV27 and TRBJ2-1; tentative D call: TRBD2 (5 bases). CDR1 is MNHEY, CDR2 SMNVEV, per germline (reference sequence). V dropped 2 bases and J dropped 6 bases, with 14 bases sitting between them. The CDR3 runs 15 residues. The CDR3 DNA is TGTGCCAGCAGTTTAGAGGGCAAGGCTGTCAATGAGCAGTTCTTC. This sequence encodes CASSLEGKAVNEQFF.

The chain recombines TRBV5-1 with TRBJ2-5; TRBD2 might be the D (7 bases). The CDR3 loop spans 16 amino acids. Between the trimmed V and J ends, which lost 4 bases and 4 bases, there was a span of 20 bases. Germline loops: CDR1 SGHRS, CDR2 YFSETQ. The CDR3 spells CASSRLGGAGAETQYF. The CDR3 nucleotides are TGCGCCAGCAGCCGACTTGGGGGGGCTGGGGCAGAGACCCAGTACTTC.

CDR3 region: CASSEPSGGQETQYF. Written as DNA, the CDR3 is TGTGCCAGCAGTGAACCCAGCGGGGGACAAGAGACCCAGTACTTC. V gene TRBV2 combines with J gene TRBJ2-5; the match to TRBD2 covers 8 bases. The length of the CDR3 is 15 residues. Germline assignment: CDR1 SNHLY and CDR2 FYNNEI. J was trimmed by 2 bases and V by 2 bases; bases with no gene match: 4.

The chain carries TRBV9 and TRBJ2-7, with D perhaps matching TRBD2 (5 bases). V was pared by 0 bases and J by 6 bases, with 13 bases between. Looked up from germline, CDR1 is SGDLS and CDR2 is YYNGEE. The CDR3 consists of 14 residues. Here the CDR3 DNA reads TGTGCCAGCAGCGTAGTGCCGGCTCGGGGCGAGCAGTACTTC. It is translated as CASSVVPARGEQYF.

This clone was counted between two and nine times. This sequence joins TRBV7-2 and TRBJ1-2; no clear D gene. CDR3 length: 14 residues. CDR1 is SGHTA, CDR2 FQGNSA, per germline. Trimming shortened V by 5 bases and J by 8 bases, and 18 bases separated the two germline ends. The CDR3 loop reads CASSPTGSMTGYTF. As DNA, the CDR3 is TGTGCCAGCAGCCCCACCGGTTCCATGACAGGCTACACCTTC.

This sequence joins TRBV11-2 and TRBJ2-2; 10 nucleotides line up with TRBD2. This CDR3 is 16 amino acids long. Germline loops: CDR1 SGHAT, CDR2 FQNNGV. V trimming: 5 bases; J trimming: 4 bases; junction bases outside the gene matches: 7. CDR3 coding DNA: TGTGCCAGCAGCGCCCCGGGACTAGCGAGCACCGGGGAGCTGTTTTTT. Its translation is CASSAPGLASTGELFF.

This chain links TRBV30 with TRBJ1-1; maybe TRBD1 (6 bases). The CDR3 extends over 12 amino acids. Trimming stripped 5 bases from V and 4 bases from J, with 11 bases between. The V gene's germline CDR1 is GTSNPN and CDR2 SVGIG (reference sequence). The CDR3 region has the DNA TGTGCCTGGGTGATACAGGGCACTGAAGCTTTCTTT. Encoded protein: CAWVIQGTEAFF. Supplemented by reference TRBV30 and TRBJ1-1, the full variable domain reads SQTIHQWPATLVQPVGSPLSLECTVEGTSNPNLYWYRQAAGRGLQLLFYSVGIGQISSEVPQNLSASRPQDRQFILSSKKLLLSDSGFYLCAWVIQGTEAFFGQGTRLTVV.

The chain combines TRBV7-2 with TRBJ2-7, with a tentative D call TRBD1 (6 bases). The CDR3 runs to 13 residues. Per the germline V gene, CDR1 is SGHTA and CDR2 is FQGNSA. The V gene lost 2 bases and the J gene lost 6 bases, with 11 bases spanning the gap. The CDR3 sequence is CASSLWQGPEQYF. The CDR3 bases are TGTGCCAGCAGCTTATGGCAGGGGCCCGAGCAGTACTTC.

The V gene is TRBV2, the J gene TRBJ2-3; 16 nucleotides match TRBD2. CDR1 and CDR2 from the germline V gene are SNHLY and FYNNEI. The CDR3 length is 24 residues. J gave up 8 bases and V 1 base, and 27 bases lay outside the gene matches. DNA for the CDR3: TGTGCCAGCAGTGAAGAACAGGGCAGGGGACTAGCGGGAGGGCTCTGGGAGCGAAGAAGTACGCAGTATTTT. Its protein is CASSEEQGRGLAGGLWERRSTQYF.

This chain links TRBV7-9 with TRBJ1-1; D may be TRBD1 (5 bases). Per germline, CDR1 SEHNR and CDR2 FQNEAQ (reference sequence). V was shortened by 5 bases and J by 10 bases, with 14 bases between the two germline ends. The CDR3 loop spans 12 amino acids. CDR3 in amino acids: CASSLFAGRAFF. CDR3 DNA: TGTGCCAGCAGCCTCTTCGCGGGGCGAGCTTTCTTT.

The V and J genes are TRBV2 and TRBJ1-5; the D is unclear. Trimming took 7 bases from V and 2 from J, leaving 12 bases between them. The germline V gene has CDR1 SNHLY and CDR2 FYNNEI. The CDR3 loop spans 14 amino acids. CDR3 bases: TGTGCCAGCAACGGAGGGAGCGGCAATCAGCCCCAGCATTTT. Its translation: CASNGGSGNQPQHF.

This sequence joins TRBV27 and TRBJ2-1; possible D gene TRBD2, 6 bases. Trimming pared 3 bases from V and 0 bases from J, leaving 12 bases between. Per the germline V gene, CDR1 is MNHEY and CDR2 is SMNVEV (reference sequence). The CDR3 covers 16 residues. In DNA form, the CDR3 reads TGTGCCAGCAGTTTCGGCGGGACCCCCTCCTACAATGAGCAGTTCTTC. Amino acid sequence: CASSFGGTPSYNEQFF.

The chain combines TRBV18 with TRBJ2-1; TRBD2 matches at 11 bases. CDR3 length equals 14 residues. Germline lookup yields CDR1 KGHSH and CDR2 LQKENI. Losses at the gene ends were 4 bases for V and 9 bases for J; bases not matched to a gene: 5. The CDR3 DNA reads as TGTGCCAGCTCACTCCTAGCGGGAGGTGGTGAGCAGTTCTTC. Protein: CASSLLAGGGEQFF.

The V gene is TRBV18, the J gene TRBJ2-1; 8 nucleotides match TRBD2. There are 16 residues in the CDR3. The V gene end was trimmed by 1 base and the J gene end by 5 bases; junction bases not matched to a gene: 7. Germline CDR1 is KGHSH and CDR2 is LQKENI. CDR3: CASSPRPGGADNEQFF. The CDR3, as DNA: TGTGCCAGCTCACCACGTCCGGGGGGGGCGGACAATGAGCAGTTCTTC.

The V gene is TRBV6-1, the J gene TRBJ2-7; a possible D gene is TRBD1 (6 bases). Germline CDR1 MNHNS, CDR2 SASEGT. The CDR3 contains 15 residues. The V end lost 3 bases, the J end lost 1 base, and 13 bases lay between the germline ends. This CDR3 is CASSDIGDTSYEQYF. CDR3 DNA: TGTGCCAGCAGTGACATCGGGGACACGTCCTACGAGCAGTACTTC.